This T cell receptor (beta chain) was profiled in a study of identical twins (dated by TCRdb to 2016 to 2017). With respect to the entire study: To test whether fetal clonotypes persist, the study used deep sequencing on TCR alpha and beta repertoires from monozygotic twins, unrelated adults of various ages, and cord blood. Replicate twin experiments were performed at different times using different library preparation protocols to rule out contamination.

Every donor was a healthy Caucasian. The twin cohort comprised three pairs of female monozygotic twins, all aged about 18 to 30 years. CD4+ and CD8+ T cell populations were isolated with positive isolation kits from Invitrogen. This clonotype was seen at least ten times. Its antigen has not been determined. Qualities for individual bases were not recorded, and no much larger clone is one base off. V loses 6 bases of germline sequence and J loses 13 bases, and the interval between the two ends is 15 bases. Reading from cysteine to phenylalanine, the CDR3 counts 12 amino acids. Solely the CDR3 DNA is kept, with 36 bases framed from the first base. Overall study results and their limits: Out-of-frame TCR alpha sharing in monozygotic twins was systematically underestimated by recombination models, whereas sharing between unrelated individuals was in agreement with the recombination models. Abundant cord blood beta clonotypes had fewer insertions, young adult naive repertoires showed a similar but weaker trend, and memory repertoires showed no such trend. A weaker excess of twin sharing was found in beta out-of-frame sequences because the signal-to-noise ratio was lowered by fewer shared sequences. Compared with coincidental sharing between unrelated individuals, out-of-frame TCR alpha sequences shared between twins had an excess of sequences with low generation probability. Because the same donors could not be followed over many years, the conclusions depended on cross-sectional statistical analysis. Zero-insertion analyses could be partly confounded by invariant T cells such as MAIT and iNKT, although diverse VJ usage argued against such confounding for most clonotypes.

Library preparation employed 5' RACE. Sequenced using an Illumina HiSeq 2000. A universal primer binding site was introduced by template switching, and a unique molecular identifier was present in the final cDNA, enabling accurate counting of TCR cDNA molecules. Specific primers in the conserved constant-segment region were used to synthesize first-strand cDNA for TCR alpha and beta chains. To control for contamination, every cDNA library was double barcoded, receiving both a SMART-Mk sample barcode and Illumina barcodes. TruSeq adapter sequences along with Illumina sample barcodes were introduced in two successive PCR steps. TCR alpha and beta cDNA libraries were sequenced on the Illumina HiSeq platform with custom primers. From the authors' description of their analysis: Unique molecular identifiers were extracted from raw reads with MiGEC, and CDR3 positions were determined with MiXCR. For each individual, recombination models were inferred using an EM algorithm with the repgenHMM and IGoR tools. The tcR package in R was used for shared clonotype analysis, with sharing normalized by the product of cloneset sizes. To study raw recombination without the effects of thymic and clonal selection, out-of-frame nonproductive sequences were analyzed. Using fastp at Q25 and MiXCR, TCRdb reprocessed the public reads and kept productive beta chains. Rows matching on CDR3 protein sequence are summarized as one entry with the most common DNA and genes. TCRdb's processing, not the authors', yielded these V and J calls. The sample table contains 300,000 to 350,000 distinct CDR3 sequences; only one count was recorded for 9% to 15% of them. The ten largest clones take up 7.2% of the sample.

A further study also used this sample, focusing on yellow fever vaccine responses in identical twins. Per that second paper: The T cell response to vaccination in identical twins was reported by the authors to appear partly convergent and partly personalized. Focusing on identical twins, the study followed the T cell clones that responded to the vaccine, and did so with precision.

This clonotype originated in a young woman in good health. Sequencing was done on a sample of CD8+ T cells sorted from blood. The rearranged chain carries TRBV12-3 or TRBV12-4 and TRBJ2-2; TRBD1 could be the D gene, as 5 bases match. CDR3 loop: CASRLQGLGLFF. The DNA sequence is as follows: TGTGCCAGCAGGCTGCAGGGCCTTGGGCTGTTTTTT.